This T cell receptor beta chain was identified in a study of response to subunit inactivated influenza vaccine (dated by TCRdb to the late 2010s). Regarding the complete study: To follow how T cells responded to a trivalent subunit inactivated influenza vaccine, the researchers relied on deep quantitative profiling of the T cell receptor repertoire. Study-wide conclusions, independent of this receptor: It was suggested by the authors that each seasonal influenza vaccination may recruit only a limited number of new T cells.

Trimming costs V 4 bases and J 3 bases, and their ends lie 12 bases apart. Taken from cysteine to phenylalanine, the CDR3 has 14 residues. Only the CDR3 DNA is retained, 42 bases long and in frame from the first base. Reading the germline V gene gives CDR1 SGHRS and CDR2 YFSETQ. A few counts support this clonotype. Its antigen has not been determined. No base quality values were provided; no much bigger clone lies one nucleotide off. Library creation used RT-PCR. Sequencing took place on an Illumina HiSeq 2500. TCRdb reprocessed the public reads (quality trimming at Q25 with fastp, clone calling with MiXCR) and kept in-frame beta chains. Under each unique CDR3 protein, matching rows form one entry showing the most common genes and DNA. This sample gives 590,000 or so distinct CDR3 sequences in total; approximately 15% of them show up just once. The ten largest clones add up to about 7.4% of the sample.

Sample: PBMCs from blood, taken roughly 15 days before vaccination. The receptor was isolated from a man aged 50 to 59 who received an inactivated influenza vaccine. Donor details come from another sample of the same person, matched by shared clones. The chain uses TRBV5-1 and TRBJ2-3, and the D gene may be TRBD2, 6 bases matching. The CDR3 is CASSQSRGTDTQYF. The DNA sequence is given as TGCGCCAGCAGCCAATCCCGGGGGACAGATACGCAGTATTTT.